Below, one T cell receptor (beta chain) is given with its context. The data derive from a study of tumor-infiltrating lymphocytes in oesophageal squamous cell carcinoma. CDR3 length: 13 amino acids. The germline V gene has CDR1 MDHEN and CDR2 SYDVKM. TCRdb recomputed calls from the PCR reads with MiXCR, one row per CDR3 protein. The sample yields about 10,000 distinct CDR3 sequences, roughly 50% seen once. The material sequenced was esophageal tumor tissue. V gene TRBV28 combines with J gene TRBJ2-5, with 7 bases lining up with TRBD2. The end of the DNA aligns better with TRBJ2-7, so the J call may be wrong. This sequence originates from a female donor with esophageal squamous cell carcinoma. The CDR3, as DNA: TGTGCCAGCAGAGCGGGACCTCGGTACGAGCAGTACTTC. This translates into CASRAGPRYEQYF.